The 27 T cell receptor beta chains listed next were all sequenced from one sample in a study of T cells in Graves' hyperthyroidism and ophthalmopathy. The TCR beta CDR3 regions underwent amplification using RNA transcripts as the source. HTBI primers were employed in a first-round RT-PCR of the TCR CDR3. TCRdb re-analysed the multiplex PCR reads in MiXCR, keeping a single row per CDR3 protein. The sample records roughly 500,000 distinct CDR3 sequences, over 35% being singletons. The sample taken for sequencing was peripheral blood or thyroid tissue (not recorded which). The source of these receptors is an adult woman with Graves' disease, either hyperthyroidism or ophthalmopathy (not recorded which).

The CDR3 loop is CASRPRASPSGSSREQYF. CDR3 DNA: TGTGCCAGCAGACCCCGCGCCAGCCCTAGCGGGAGTTCACGCGAGCAGTACTTC. This rearrangement joins TRBV6-2 or TRBV6-3 to TRBJ2-7; 10 bases map to TRBD2. Germline CDR1 is MNHEY and CDR2 is SVGEGT. V trimming: 6 bases; J trimming: 6 bases; junction bases outside the gene matches: 20. The CDR3 is 18 residues long.

This clonotype was found many times. This chain uses TRBV7-2 with TRBJ2-2; 12 bases agree with TRBD2. The CDR3 totals 16 residues. Per the germline V gene, CDR1 is SGHTA and CDR2 is FQGNSA. Trimming removed 5 bases from V and 6 bases from J; junction bases left unmatched: 7. The CDR3 reads CASSLPSGRAPGELFF. The CDR3 DNA reads as TGTGCCAGCAGCCTACCTAGCGGGAGGGCCCCCGGGGAGCTGTTTTTT.

The chain uses TRBV7-2 and TRBJ1-2; D call uncertain. Trimming shortened V by 2 bases and J by 8 bases, and 27 bases separated the two germline ends. The CDR3 consists of 18 residues. Germline CDR1 SGHTA, CDR2 FQGNSA. This CDR3 reads CASSLRLAGGMGMEGYTF. DNA for the CDR3: TGTGCCAGCAGCTTACGACTAGCGGGAGGCATGGGGATGGAAGGCTACACCTTC.

V and J are TRBV19 and TRBJ2-5; 9 bases fit TRBD2. After removal of 4 bases from V and 4 bases from J, the junction contained 4 bases not matched to a gene. This CDR3 has 14 amino acids. Germline V gene data show CDR1 as LNHDA and CDR2 as SQIVND (reference sequence). The CDR3 here is CASSTTSGTETQYF. CDR3 sequence (DNA): TGTGCCAGTAGTACGACTAGCGGAACAGAGACCCAGTACTTC.

This clonotype was observed at least ten times. The V and J genes are TRBV19 and TRBJ1-2; D ambiguous. The germline V gene has CDR1 LNHDA and CDR2 SQIVND (reference sequence). This CDR3 has 14 residues. The V and J ends lost 7 bases and 4 bases respectively, with 16 bases between them. The chain's CDR3 is CASTTGLSGYGYTF. The CDR3 DNA sequence: TGTGCCAGTACTACGGGCCTTTCGGGCTATGGCTACACCTTC.

The J gene is TRBJ2-7, the V gene TRBV20-1; the D gene is possibly TRBD1 (5 bases). Trimming stripped 0 bases from V and 7 bases from J, with 13 bases between. Germline-derived CDR1 and CDR2 are DFQATT and SNEGSKA (reference sequence). The CDR3 contains 13 residues. CDR3 amino acids: CSARDMGHQEQYF. CDR3 DNA: TGCAGTGCTAGAGATATGGGGCACCAAGAGCAGTACTTC.

V usage is TRBV6-5 and J usage is TRBJ2-2; weak D call: TRBD1 (6 bases). The CDR3 covers 17 residues. Germline V gives CDR1 MNHEY, CDR2 SVGAGI. V gave up 0 bases and J gave up 3 bases, with 14 bases separating them. The CDR3 here is CASSYSGTKGDTGELFF. The CDR3 bases are TGTGCCAGCAGTTACTCTGGGACGAAGGGGGACACCGGGGAGCTGTTTTTT.

CDR3 DNA sequence: TGTGCCATCAGTGAGTCGACCGCAGCGGGGCAGCCCCAGCATTTT. Translating it yields CAISESTAAGQPQHF. V usage is TRBV10-3 and J usage is TRBJ1-5; D is uncertain. Germline values: CDR1 ENHRY, CDR2 SYGVKD. The V and J ends lost 0 bases and 7 bases respectively, with 13 bases between them. The CDR3 has 15 amino acids.

V usage is TRBV20-1 and J usage is TRBJ1-2; D not certain. This CDR3 has 15 amino acids. Germline CDR1 and CDR2: DFQATT and SNEGSKA (reference sequence). V shed 3 bases and J shed 6 bases, with 20 bases lying between them. For the CDR3, the DNA is TGCAGTGCTAGCGATCACCTAGCGGGAGACGATGGCTACACCTTC. Residues: CSASDHLAGDDGYTF.

The chain is built from TRBV20-1 and TRBJ2-5; 11 bases align to TRBD2. The germline CDR1 and CDR2 sequences are DFQATT and SNEGSKA (reference sequence). Losses at the gene ends were 5 bases for V and 5 bases for J; bases not matched to a gene: 10. This CDR3 contains 15 residues. CDR3 in DNA: TGCAGTGCTCCTCTAGCGGGAGGCGTTATGGAGACCCAGTACTTC. Its translation is CSAPLAGGVMETQYF.

This chain uses TRBV9 with TRBJ1-6, with D perhaps matching TRBD1 (5 bases). Germline CDR1 SGDLS, CDR2 YYNGEE. V was shortened by 6 bases and J by 8 bases, with 18 bases between the two germline ends. The CDR3 is 15 amino acids. The CDR3 here is CASTSGRGVHSPLHF. In DNA form, the CDR3 reads TGTGCCAGCACCTCCGGCCGGGGCGTCCATTCACCCCTCCACTTT.

This clonotype has at least ten counts. This chain uses TRBV15 with TRBJ1-2, with D uncertain. The CDR3 covers 14 residues. The V end was cut by 4 bases, the J end by 2 bases, with 11 bases between. Germline CDR1 and CDR2: LNHNV and YYDKDF (reference sequence). For the CDR3, the DNA is TGTGCCACCAGCATCACCGGGCTAAACTATGGCTACACCTTC. Encoded protein: CATSITGLNYGYTF.

Ten or more counts support this clonotype. The rearrangement joins TRBV25-1 to TRBJ1-6; D may be TRBD1 (6 bases). Per germline, CDR1 MGHDK and CDR2 SYGVNS. Trimming pared 6 bases from V and 6 bases from J, leaving 12 bases between. CDR3 length equals 14 residues. In DNA form, the CDR3 reads TGTGCCAGCAGCTCGACAGGACTTAATTCACCCCTCCACTTT. Translating gives CASSSTGLNSPLHF.

The table lists this clonotype with many counts. The chain recombines TRBV12-3 or TRBV12-4 with TRBJ2-7, with D possibly TRBD1 on 6 matching bases. Trimming pared 5 bases from V and 6 bases from J, leaving 8 bases between. The length of the CDR3 is 11 residues. CDR3 protein: CASSTGPEQYF. For the CDR3, the DNA is TGTGCCAGCAGTACAGGGCCCGAGCAGTACTTC.

This clonotype was counted only a few times. The chain couples TRBV18 to TRBJ2-6; no clear D gene. Per the germline V gene, CDR1 is KGHSH and CDR2 is LQKENI. The CDR3 totals 15 residues. Trimming took 1 base from V and 0 from J, leaving 4 bases between them. CDR3 nucleotides: TGTGCCAGCTCACCACTGACCTCTGGGGCCAACGTCCTGACTTTC. Translating gives CASSPLTSGANVLTF.

J is TRBJ2-1 and V is TRBV29-1; TRBD2 agrees at 10 bases. V shed 8 bases, J shed 7 bases, and the junction held 11 bases outside the gene matches. This CDR3 region has 14 residues. From germline, CDR1 is SQVTM and CDR2 ANQGSEA. DNA of the CDR3: TGCAGCTCGAGGGAGGTGACTAGCGGGAATGAGCAGTTCTTC. It yields the protein CSSREVTSGNEQFF.

This clonotype was detected a few times. This chain joins TRBV2 and TRBJ2-7, with D possibly being TRBD2 (6 bases). The CDR3 sequence is 14 residues long. Germline loops: CDR1 SNHLY, CDR2 FYNNEI. Trimming took 8 bases from V and 7 from J, leaving 21 bases between them. The CDR3 coding sequence is TGTGCCAGCCAGCGATCGGAGGGCGACAATGAGCAGTACTTC. The encoded protein is CASQRSEGDNEQYF.

The CDR3 protein is CASSRFTNTEAFF. The DNA of the CDR3 is TGTGCCAGCAGCCGTTTTACGAACACTGAAGCTTTCTTT. V gene TRBV7-9 combines with J gene TRBJ1-1; no firm D call. This CDR3 has 13 amino acids. Germline CDR1 is SEHNR and CDR2 is FQNEAQ (reference sequence). Trimming left V 5 bases short and J 1 base short, with 8 bases between. The full variable domain, with the rest looked up from reference TRBV7-9 and TRBJ1-1, is DTGVSQNPRHKITKRGQNVTFRCDPISEHNRLYWYRQTLGQGPEFLTYFQNEAQLEKSRLLSDRFSAERPKGSFSTLEIQRTEQGDSAMYLCASSRFTNTEAFFGQGTRLTVV.

This clonotype was seen once. In DNA form, the CDR3 reads TGTGCCTCATGGGGAGCTTGGAGCACTGAAGCTTTCTTT. Amino acid sequence: CASWGAWSTEAFF. The chain links TRBV12-3 or TRBV12-4 to TRBJ1-1; D is uncertain. Trimming took off 11 bases at V and 4 bases at J, with 17 bases between the two ends. The CDR3 sequence is 13 residues long.

The chain is built from TRBV2 and TRBJ1-1, with 8 bases identical to TRBD1. Germline values: CDR1 SNHLY, CDR2 FYNNEI. The J segment lost 1 base and the V segment lost 7 bases, leaving 2 bases of the junction unmatched. This CDR3 region has 13 residues. Here the CDR3 reads CASIGTGNTEAFF. The CDR3 nucleotides read TGTGCCAGCATCGGGACAGGGAACACTGAAGCTTTCTTT.

This chain links TRBV29-1 with TRBJ2-5; a weak D match, TRBD2 (7 bases). Germline CDR1 and CDR2: SQVTM and ANQGSEA. The germline V and J ends were trimmed by 7 bases and 5 bases, with 14 bases remaining between them. This CDR3 is 12 amino acids long. CDR3 residues: CSAGGAWETQYF. In DNA form, the CDR3 reads TGCAGCGCTGGGGGGGCTTGGGAGACCCAGTACTTC.

The V and J genes are TRBV7-8 and TRBJ2-7; no reliable D call. Germline values: CDR1 SGHVS, CDR2 FQNEAQ. The CDR3 is 13 amino acids. Trimming removed 8 bases from V and 8 bases from J, with 19 bases in between. CDR3 in amino acids: CASRTLFGGKQYF. The CDR3 region has the DNA TGTGCCAGCCGGACCCTTTTCGGCGGAAAGCAGTACTTC.

With regard to this clonotype: The junction and the germline gene differ at one end; a read error may be behind it. The chain is built from TRBV29-1 and TRBJ1-2; D gene uncertain. Germline CDR1 reads SQVTM; CDR2 reads ANQGSEA. CDR3 size: 12 residues. This CDR3 is CSVLESMGSSVF. DNA of the CDR3: TGCAGCGTTCTCGAATCTATGGGTTCTTCAGTCTTC.

This clonotype was detected many times. The chain employs TRBV7-9 and TRBJ1-1, with D possibly matching TRBD1 (5 bases). The CDR3 is 15 amino acids. V was shortened by 2 bases and J by 1 base, with 11 bases between the two germline ends. Germline V gives CDR1 SEHNR, CDR2 FQNEAQ (reference sequence). The chain's CDR3 is CASSLFQGRNTEAFF. In nucleotides, the CDR3 is TGTGCCAGCAGCTTATTTCAGGGACGGAACACTGAAGCTTTCTTT.

This rearrangement joins TRBV24-1 to TRBJ1-2; 7 nucleotides align to TRBD1. The germline CDR1 and CDR2 sequences are KGHDR and SFDVKD. This CDR3 has 14 amino acids. The junction had 8 bases not matched to a gene; V was cut back by 6 bases and J by 5 bases. The CDR3, as DNA: TGTGCCACCAGTCCTGGGGACAGCGCGTATGGCTACACCTTC. It codes for CATSPGDSAYGYTF.

Of note for this clonotype: The conserved closing phenylalanine or tryptophan is absent in this CDR3, likely reflecting a read error. No DNA is shown, since the ends of the CDR3 on it are uncertain; the CDR3 is the one TCRdb lists. The V gene is TRBV10-3, the J gene TRBJ1-4. A total of 8 residues make up the CDR3, ends included. Per the germline V gene, CDR1 is ENHRY and CDR2 is SYGVKD. CDR3 amino acids: CASSLNPR.

This clonotype came up a few times. V usage is TRBV5-1 and J usage is TRBJ2-5, with D tentatively TRBD1 or TRBD2 (5 bases each). Germline CDR1 reads SGHRS; CDR2 reads YFSETQ. Trimming removed 7 bases at V and 5 bases at J, with 15 bases between. CDR3 size: 13 residues. The CDR3 region is CASFGTRGETQYF. DNA for the CDR3: TGCGCCAGCTTCGGGACGCGAGGCGAGACCCAGTACTTC. The full variable domain, with the rest looked up from reference TRBV5-1 and TRBJ2-5, is KAGVTQTPRYLIKTRGQQVTLSCSPISGHRSVSWYQQTPGQGLQFLFEYFSETQRNKGNFPGRFSGRQFSNSRSEMNVSTLELGDSALYLCASFGTRGETQYFGPGTRLLVL.